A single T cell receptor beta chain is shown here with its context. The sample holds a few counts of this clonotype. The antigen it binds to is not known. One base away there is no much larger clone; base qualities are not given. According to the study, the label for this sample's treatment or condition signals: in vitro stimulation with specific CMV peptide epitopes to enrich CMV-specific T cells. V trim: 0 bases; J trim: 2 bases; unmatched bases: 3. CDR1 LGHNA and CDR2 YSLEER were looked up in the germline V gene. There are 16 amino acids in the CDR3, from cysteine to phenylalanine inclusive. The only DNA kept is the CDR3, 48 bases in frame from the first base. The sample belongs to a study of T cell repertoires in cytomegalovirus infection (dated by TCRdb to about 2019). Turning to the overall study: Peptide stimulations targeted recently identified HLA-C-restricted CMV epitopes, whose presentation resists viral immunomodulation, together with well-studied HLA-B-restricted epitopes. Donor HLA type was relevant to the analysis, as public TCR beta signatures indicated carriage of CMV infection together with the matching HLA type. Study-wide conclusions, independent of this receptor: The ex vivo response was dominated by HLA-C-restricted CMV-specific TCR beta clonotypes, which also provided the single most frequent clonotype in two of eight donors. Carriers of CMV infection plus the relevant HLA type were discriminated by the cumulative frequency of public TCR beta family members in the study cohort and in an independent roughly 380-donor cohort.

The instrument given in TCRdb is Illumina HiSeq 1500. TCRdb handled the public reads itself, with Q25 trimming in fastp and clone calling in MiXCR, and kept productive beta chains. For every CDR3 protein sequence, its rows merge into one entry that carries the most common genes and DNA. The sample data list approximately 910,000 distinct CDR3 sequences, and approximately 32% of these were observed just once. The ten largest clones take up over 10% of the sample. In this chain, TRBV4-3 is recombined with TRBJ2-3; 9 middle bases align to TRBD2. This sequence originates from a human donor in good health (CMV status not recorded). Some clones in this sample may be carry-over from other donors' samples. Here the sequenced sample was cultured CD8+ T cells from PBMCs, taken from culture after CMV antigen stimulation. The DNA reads TGCGCCAGCAGCCAAGAAATAGCGGGGGCCACAGATACGCAGTATTTT. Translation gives CASSQEIAGATDTQYF.